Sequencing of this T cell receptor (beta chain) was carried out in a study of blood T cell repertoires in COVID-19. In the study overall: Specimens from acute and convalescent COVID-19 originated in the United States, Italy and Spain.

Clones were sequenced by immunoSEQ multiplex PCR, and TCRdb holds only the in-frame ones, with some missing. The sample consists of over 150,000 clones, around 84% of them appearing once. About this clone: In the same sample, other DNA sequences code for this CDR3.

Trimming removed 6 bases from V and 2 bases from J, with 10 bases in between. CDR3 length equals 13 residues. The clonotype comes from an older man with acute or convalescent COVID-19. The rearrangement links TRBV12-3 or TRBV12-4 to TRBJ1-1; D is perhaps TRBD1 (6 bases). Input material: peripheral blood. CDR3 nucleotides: TGTGCCAGCAGCCTAGGGGGAAACACTGAAGCTTTCTTT. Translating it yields CASSLGGNTEAFF.